These 17 T cell receptor beta chains share one sample of origin, sequenced in a study of blood T cell repertoires in COVID-19. Clones were sequenced by immunoSEQ multiplex PCR, and TCRdb holds only the in-frame ones, with some missing. The sample yields about 100,000 clones, roughly 86% seen once. The material sequenced was peripheral blood. The source of these receptors is a man aged 40-55 years with active or convalescent COVID-19.

This chain connects TRBV5-1 to TRBJ2-2, with 13 nucleotides matching TRBD2. This CDR3 is built from 16 residues. The V segment lost 7 bases and the J segment 6 bases; nucleotides outside the gene matches: 9. CDR1 and CDR2 from the germline V gene are SGHRS and YFSETQ. This CDR3 is CASRELAGGSAGELFF. The CDR3 nucleotides read TGCGCCAGCCGGGAACTAGCGGGGGGGTCCGCCGGGGAGCTGTTTTTT.

This sequence joins TRBV3-1 (or the pseudogene TRBV3-2) and TRBJ2-7; D call uncertain. Germline V lookup: CDR1 LGHDT, CDR2 YNNKEL (reference sequence). The CDR3 is 11 amino acids. V was clipped by 2 bases and J by 7 bases, with 6 bases between them. In DNA, the CDR3 is TGTGCCAGCAGCCAAAGAGAGGAGCAGTACTTC. Translating it yields CASSQREEQYF.

This clone was seen more than once but under ten times. The V and J genes are TRBV2 and TRBJ1-5, with D possibly TRBD1 on 5 matching bases. This CDR3 comprises 18 residues. Germline CDR1 reads SNHLY; CDR2 reads FYNNEI. V lost 0 bases and J 2 bases, leaving 17 bases between the germline ends. The CDR3 DNA sequence: TGTGCCAGCAGTGAAGCGCAGGGCAGTGATATCGGCAATCAGCCCCAGCATTTT. It is translated as CASSEAQGSDIGNQPQHF.

The gene calls are TRBV9 and TRBJ2-4, with 10 bases fitting TRBD2. V was pared by 0 bases and J by 4 bases, with 4 bases of the junction left unmatched. This CDR3 has 16 amino acids. Looked up from germline, CDR1 is SGDLS and CDR2 is YYNGEE. The CDR3 spells CASSVGSGGGKNIQYF. The CDR3 coding sequence is TGTGCCAGCAGCGTAGGGAGCGGGGGGGGGAAAAACATTCAGTACTTC.

This rearrangement joins TRBV7-9 to TRBJ2-7; D is possibly TRBD1 (6 bases). CDR3 length: 15 amino acids. The germline CDR1 and CDR2 sequences are SEHNR and FQNEAQ (reference sequence). V was pared by 1 base and J by 0 bases, with 10 bases between. The CDR3 coding sequence is TGTGCCAGCAGCTTAGGGACAGCCCGCTCCTACGAGCAGTACTTC. As protein: CASSLGTARSYEQYF.

The V and J genes are TRBV5-1 and TRBJ2-2, with 8 nucleotides matching TRBD1. Looked up from germline, CDR1 is SGHRS and CDR2 is YFSETQ. Germline trimming cut 0 bases from V and 9 bases from J; bases unmatched to any gene: 4. This CDR3 contains 14 residues. The CDR3 sequence: CASSLGQGAWELFF. The CDR3 DNA is TGCGCCAGCAGCTTGGGGCAGGGGGCGTGGGAGCTGTTTTTT.

This clone was detected only once. The chain couples TRBV7-3 to TRBJ1-6, with 9 bases that match TRBD1. The V segment lost 6 bases and the J segment 9 bases; nucleotides outside the gene matches: 6. Germline lookup yields CDR1 SGHTA and CDR2 FQGTGA. This CDR3 is 14 amino acids long. The CDR3 spells CASSRGQGPSPLHF. CDR3 nucleotide sequence: TGTGCCAGCAGTCGGGGACAGGGACCTTCACCCCTCCACTTT.

The CDR3 nucleotides read TGTGCCAGCAGCCAGGCCGGACTAGCGGGGAGTTTTGAGCAGTTCTTC. Its translation: CASSQAGLAGSFEQFF. The J gene is TRBJ2-1, the V gene TRBV3-1 (or the pseudogene TRBV3-2); 12 nucleotides line up with TRBD2. The CDR3 spans 16 residues. The germline V gene encodes CDR1 LGHDT and CDR2 YNNKEL (reference sequence). With 3 bases clipped from V and 9 bases from J, the junction kept 9 bases outside the gene matches.

This chain uses TRBV4-1 with TRBJ1-1; a weak D match, TRBD1 (6 bases). CDR3 size: 16 residues. The germline V and J ends were trimmed by 3 bases and 0 bases, with 14 bases remaining between them. CDR1 MGHRA and CDR2 YSYEKL come from the germline V gene. This CDR3 reads CASSQPGTPLNTEAFF. CDR3 bases: TGCGCCAGCAGCCAGCCAGGGACACCACTGAACACTGAAGCTTTCTTT.

The chain employs TRBV5-4 and TRBJ1-6, with 8 bases lining up with TRBD1. J lost 9 bases, V lost 0 bases, and 11 bases had no gene match. The CDR3 is 17 residues long. CDR1 is SGHNT and CDR2 is YYREEE in the germline V gene (reference sequence). CDR3 amino acids: CASSLEARGRIGSPLHF. The DNA for the CDR3 is TGTGCCAGCAGCTTGGAGGCCAGGGGGCGCATTGGTTCACCCCTCCACTTT.

J is TRBJ1-5 and V is TRBV7-8; 7 bases line up with TRBD1. The CDR3 totals 14 residues. The V segment lost 5 bases and the J segment 6 bases; nucleotides outside the gene matches: 7. CDR1 and CDR2 (germline): SGHVS, FQNEAQ. CDR3 protein: CASSAGTVSQPQHF. CDR3 nucleotides: TGTGCCAGCAGCGCCGGGACAGTTTCTCAGCCCCAGCATTTT. Variable domain in full (rest from reference TRBV7-8 and TRBJ1-5): GAGVSQSPRYKVAKRGQDVALRCDPISGHVSLFWYQQALGQGPEFLTYFQNEAQLDKSGLPSDRFFAERPEGSVSTLKIQRTQQEDSAVYLCASSAGTVSQPQHFGDGTRLSIL.

The CDR3 sequence is CASSLRTGFTDTQYF. For the CDR3, the DNA is TGTGCCAGCAGCCTACGGACAGGGTTTACAGATACGCAGTATTTT. The V call is TRBV7-9, the J call TRBJ2-3; 8 positions agree with TRBD1. Germline values: CDR1 SEHNR, CDR2 FQNEAQ (reference sequence). CDR3 length: 15 amino acids. V lost 5 bases, J lost 3 bases, and 7 bases stayed unmatched.

The V and J genes are TRBV29-1 and TRBJ2-3; TRBD2 is a possible D gene (5 bases). This CDR3 contains 12 residues. Trimming pared 4 bases from V and 4 bases from J, leaving 9 bases between. Looked up from germline, CDR1 is SQVTM and CDR2 is ANQGSEA. The CDR3 DNA follows: TGCAGCGTTGCGTGGGGAGCAGATACGCAGTATTTT. Encoded protein: CSVAWGADTQYF.

This chain connects TRBV6-2 or TRBV6-3 to TRBJ2-5; TRBD2 matches 9 bases. CDR3 length: 16 residues. Germline assignment: CDR1 MNHEY and CDR2 SVGEGT. V was pared by 0 bases and J by 1 base, with 3 bases of the junction left unmatched. CDR3 amino acids: CASSYSTSGSQETQYF. Here the CDR3 DNA reads TGTGCCAGCAGTTACTCTACTAGCGGGTCCCAAGAGACCCAGTACTTC.

This chain joins TRBV24-1 and TRBJ1-5; 12 nucleotides agree with TRBD1. V shed 1 base, J shed 1 base, and the junction held 10 bases outside the gene matches. CDR1 and CDR2 from the germline V gene are KGHDR and SFDVKD. CDR3 length: 20 amino acids. Written as DNA, the CDR3 is TGTGCCACCAGTGATTTCGGGGACAGGGGGCGCCGGAGGAGCAATCAGCCCCAGCATTTT. It codes for CATSDFGDRGRRRSNQPQHF.

V usage is TRBV10-1 and J usage is TRBJ1-5, with D unresolved. This CDR3 is built from 14 residues. V lost 0 bases and J 3 bases, leaving 6 bases between the germline ends. Germline CDR1 WNHNN, CDR2 SYGVQD (reference sequence). The CDR3 bases are TGCGCCAGCAGTGAGTCCGCAGACAATCAGCCCCAGCATTTT. This gives the protein CASSESADNQPQHF.

This clone was picked up a small number of times. The rearrangement joins TRBV18 to TRBJ1-6; 9 bases are a match to TRBD1. The CDR3 is 14 residues long. CDR1 and CDR2 (germline): KGHSH, LQKENI. The V gene end was trimmed by 1 base and the J gene end by 8 bases; junction bases not matched to a gene: 0. DNA of the CDR3: TGTGCCAGCTCACCACGACAGGGGGATTCACCCCTCCACTTT. Its translation is CASSPRQGDSPLHF.